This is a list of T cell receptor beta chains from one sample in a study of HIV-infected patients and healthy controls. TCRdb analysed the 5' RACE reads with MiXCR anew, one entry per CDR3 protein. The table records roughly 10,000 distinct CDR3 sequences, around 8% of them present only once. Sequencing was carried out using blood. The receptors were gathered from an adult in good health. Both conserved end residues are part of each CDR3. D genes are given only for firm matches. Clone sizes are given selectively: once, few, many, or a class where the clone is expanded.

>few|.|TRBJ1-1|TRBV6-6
TGTGCCAGCAGTCCAGCAGGGGAAGCTTTCTTT
CASSPAGEAFF
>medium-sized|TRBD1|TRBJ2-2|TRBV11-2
TGTGCCAGCAGCCACAGGGGAAGGGACACCGGGGAGCTGTTTTTT
CASSHRGRDTGELFF
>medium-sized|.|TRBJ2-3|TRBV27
TGTGCCAGCAGTTTTTGGGCAGATACGCAGTATTTT
CASSFWADTQYF
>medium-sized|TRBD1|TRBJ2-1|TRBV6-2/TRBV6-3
TGTGCCAGCCTTCGTCCGGGACAGGGAAACAATGAGCAGTTCTTC
CASLRPGQGNNEQFF
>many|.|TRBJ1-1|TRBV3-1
TGTGCCAGCAGCCAAGTTGGCACTGAAGCTTTCTTT
CASSQVGTEAFF
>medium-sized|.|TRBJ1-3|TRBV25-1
TGTGCCAGCAGTGAAGTTGGAAGAAACACCATATATTTT
CASSEVGRNTIYF
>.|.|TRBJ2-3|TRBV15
TGTGCCACCAGCAGTCGGACTAGGGGGGGCACAGATACGCAGTATTTT
CATSSRTRGGTDTQYF
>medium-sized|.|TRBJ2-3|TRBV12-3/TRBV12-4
TGTGCCAGCATCTTACTCCCCGGACACAGCACAGATACGCAGTATTTT
CASILLPGHSTDTQYF
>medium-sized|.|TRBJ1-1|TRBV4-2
TGTGCCAGCAGCCAAGAGGAAGACCCCCGGGACACTGAAGCTTTCTTT
CASSQEEDPRDTEAFF
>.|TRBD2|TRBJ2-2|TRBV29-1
TGCAGCGTGGGAGGAACTAGCGGGGGGACCGGGGAGCTGTTTTTT
CSVGGTSGGTGELFF
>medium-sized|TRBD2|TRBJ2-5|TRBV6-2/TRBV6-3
TGTGCCAGCAGTCACCCCGGGACTAGCGCCGAGACCCAGTACTTC
CASSHPGTSAETQYF
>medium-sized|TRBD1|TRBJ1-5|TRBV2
TGTGCCAGCAGCGCTCAAACAGGCGCAGGGGGTCAGCCCCAGCATTTT
CASSAQTGAGGQPQHF
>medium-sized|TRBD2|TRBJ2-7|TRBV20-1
TGCAGTGCAACCAGAGCCCCTCTAGCGGGGGGGCTTTCCTCCTACGAGCAGTACTTC
CSATRAPLAGGLSSYEQYF
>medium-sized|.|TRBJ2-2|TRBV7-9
TGTGCCAGCAGCCCGAACTCCGTAAACACCGGGGAGCTGTTTTTT
CASSPNSVNTGELFF
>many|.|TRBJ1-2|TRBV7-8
TGTGCCAGCAGCTTGGGAAGTCGTGGCTACACCTTC
CASSLGSRGYTF
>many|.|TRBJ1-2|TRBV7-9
TGTGCCAGCAGCTTAAACCGGGGGGCCTCTCACTATGGCTACACCTTC
CASSLNRGASHYGYTF
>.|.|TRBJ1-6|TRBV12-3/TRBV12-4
TGTGCCAGCAGTTTAGGAGATAACTATAATTCACCCCTCCACTTT
CASSLGDNYNSPLHF
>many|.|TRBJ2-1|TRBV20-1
TGCAGTGCTAGAGGAGCGGCGGTGACCTACAATGAGCAGTTCTTC
CSARGAAVTYNEQFF
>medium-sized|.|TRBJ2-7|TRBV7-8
TGTGCCAGCAGCTTAGCGGGAAGCTCCTACGAGCAGTACTTC
CASSLAGSSYEQYF
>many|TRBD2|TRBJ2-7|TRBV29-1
TGCAGCGCTGTCACTAGCGGAACCTACGAGCAGTACTTC
CSAVTSGTYEQYF
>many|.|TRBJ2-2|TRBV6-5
TGTGCCAGTAAACCCGGGACCATCGCGAACACCGGGGAGCTGTTTTTT
CASKPGTIANTGELFF
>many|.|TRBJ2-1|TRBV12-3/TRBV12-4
TGTGCCAGCAGTTTATATAATAGCGGAACTGAGCAGTTCTTC
CASSLYNSGTEQFF